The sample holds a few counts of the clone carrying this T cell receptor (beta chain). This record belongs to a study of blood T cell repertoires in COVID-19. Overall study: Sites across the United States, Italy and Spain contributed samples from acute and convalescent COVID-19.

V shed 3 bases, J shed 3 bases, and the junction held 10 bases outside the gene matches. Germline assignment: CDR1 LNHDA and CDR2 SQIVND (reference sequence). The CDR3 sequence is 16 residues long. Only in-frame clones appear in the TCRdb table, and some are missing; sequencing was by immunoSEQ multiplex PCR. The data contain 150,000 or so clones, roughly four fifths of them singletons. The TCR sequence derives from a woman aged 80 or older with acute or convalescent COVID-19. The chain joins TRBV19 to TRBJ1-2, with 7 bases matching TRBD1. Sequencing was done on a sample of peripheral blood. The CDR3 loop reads CASSMTGTEFHYGYTF. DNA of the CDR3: TGTGCCAGTAGTATGACCGGGACAGAGTTTCACTATGGCTACACCTTC. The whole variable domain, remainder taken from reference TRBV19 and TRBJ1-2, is DGGITQSPKYLFRKEGQNVTLSCEQNLNHDAMYWYRQDPGQGLRLIYYSQIVNDFQKGDIAEGYSVSREKKESFPLTVTSAQKNPTAFYLCASSMTGTEFHYGYTFGSGTRLTVV.